This T cell receptor (beta chain) was observed in a study of blood T cell repertoires in COVID-19. For the study at large: T cells, B-cell-depleted T cells, or PBMCs provided the cDNA or gDNA that served as material.

V gave up 6 bases and J gave up 3 bases, with 15 bases separating them. There are 15 residues in the CDR3. Per germline, CDR1 MNHEY and CDR2 SMNVEV (reference sequence). In this sample, this clone turned up a few times. The protocol was immunoSEQ multiplex PCR, while the TCRdb copy is restricted to in-frame clones and leaves out a portion. The repertoire has around 130,000 clones, approximately 77% of them found once; the top ten carry around 20%. The TCR was taken from a man older than 75 with acute or convalescent COVID-19. Source material: peripheral blood. This sequence joins TRBV27 and TRBJ2-1; the D gene is possibly TRBD1 (6 bases). CDR3 sequence reads: CASSREGVSYNEQFF. In DNA form, the CDR3 reads TGTGCCAGCAGCCGCGAGGGGGTTAGCTACAATGAGCAGTTCTTC.